This is a list of T cell receptor beta chains from one sample in a study of control samples from healthy donors and cancer patients. Method: immunoSEQ multiplex PCR; TCRdb's copy keeps in-frame clones and lacks some. There are more than 70,000 clones in the sample; 94% occur only once, and around 2.8% lies in the top ten. The material sequenced was blood. The receptors shown here come from a young woman in good health. The CDR3 runs from the conserved cysteine through the conserved F or W. D genes are given only for firm matches. Expanded clones get a size class; other rows say once, few or many, or leave the size out.

.	.	TRBV12-3/TRBV12-4	TRBJ1-5	TGTGCCAGCAGTTCCACGGGGCCCCAGCATTTT	CASSSTGPQHF
.	.	TRBV9	TRBJ1-6	TGTGCCAGCAGCGCACGGACAGAGCTGAATTCACCCCTCCACTTT	CASSARTELNSPLHF
.	.	TRBV11-2	TRBJ2-3	TGTGCCAGCAGCCTAATTCCGGGACCGCGCACAGATACGCAGTATTTT	CASSLIPGPRTDTQYF
.	.	TRBV11-2	TRBJ1-1	TGTGCCAGCAGCTTAGCGGAGAACACTGAAGCTTTCTTT	CASSLAENTEAFF
.	TRBD1	TRBV10-3	TRBJ1-6	TGTGCCATCAGTGAGGGGGGGACAGGGGGAAACTCACCCCTCCACTTT	CAISEGGTGGNSPLHF
.	.	TRBV12-5	TRBJ1-1	TGTGCTAGTGGTTTGCCGAACACTGAAGCTTTCTTT	CASGLPNTEAFF
.	TRBD1	TRBV7-8	TRBJ1-6	TGTGCCAGCAGCGCGGACAGGGTATTGCCTAATTCACCCCTCCACTTT	CASSADRVLPNSPLHF
.	TRBD1	TRBV28	TRBJ2-2	TGTGCCAGCAGTAGTTTATCCTGGGACAGCACCGGGGAGCTGTTTTTT	CASSSLSWDSTGELFF
.	.	TRBV9	TRBJ1-6	TGTGCCAGCAGCGCAAGATCAGGGCGTGGGATTGATAATTCACCCCTCCACTTT	CASSARSGRGIDNSPLHF
.	.	TRBV2	TRBJ1-2	TGTGCCAGCAGTGACCAGGATGTTCTCGGCTATGGCTACACCTTC	CASSDQDVLGYGYTF
.	TRBD1	TRBV25-1	TRBJ2-1	TGTGCCAGCAGTAGGAGGGGGACAGGGAAAGAAAATGAGCAGTTCTTC	CASSRRGTGKENEQFF
.	TRBD2	TRBV7-2	TRBJ2-1	TGTGCCAGCAGCTTAAGTAGCGGGGGCCACAATGAGCAGTTCTTC	CASSLSSGGHNEQFF
.	.	TRBV15	TRBJ1-2	TGTGCCACCAGCAGTAATTCCCAGGGTAACTATGGCTACACCTTC	CATSSNSQGNYGYTF
.	.	TRBV27	TRBJ1-1	TGTGCCAGCATCTCGGGGGTAAGGACTGAAGCTTTCTTT	CASISGVRTEAFF
.	.	TRBV27	TRBJ1-5	TGTGCCAGCAGTTTAAGTCAAGGGCGGAGGAGCAATCAGCCCCAGCATTTT	CASSLSQGRRSNQPQHF
.	.	TRBV18	TRBJ1-5	TGTGCCAGCTCACTGGGGGCCGGGCAGCCCCAGCATTTT	CASSLGAGQPQHF
.	TRBD1	TRBV28	TRBJ1-5	TGTGCCAGCAGTTCGACAGGGCGAAGCAATCAGCCCCAGCATTTT	CASSSTGRSNQPQHF
.	.	TRBV30	TRBJ1-2	TGTGCCTGGGACAGCGAATATGATGGCTACACCTTC	CAWDSEYDGYTF
.	.	TRBV6-5	TRBJ1-1	TGTGCCAGCAGTTCGGGGGGACAAGGGAAAGCTTTCTTT	CASSSGGQGKAFF
.	.	TRBV6-5	TRBJ1-1	TGTGCCAGCAGAGTGGGAGGTAGGGACACTGAAGCTTTCTTT	CASRVGGRDTEAFF
.	.	TRBV9	TRBJ1-5	TGTGCCAGCAGCGTCGGGGTGAGCAATCAGCCCCAGCATTTT	CASSVGVSNQPQHF
.	.	TRBV14	TRBJ2-3	TGTGCCAGCAGCCAAGATACGCGCCGGGGTTGGGATACGCAGTATTTT	CASSQDTRRGWDTQYF
once	.	TRBV7-9	TRBJ1-2	TGTGCCAGCAGTCGGAGGGGGAACATCAGACTTAACTATGGCTACACCTTC	CASSRRGNIRLNYGYTF
.	.	TRBV9	TRBJ1-6	TGTGCCAGCAGCGGAACCGAATTACCCCTCCACTTT	CASSGTELPLHF
once	.	TRBV4-1	TRBJ2-3	TGCGCCAGCAGCCAAGAGGCAGGGGCCACAGATACGCAGTATTTT	CASSQEAGATDTQYF
.	.	TRBV7-7	TRBJ2-5	TGTGCTAGCAGCTTAGGAGTGGGGGGGCACCAAGAGACCCAGTACTTC	CASSLGVGGHQETQYF
.	.	TRBV2	TRBJ2-7	TGTGCCAGCGGACTCGCCTACGAGCAGTACTTC	CASGLAYEQYF
.	.	TRBV7-6	TRBJ2-1	TGTGCCAGCAGCGGCAGAGACAATGAGCAGTTCTTC	CASSGRDNEQFF
.	TRBD1	TRBV6-5	TRBJ2-1	TGTGCCAGCACCGGGACAGGCCCCAATGAGCAGTTCTTC	CASTGTGPNEQFF
.	.	TRBV30	TRBJ1-3	TGTGCCTGGAGTTTCACAGGGAGTGGAAACACCATATATTTT	CAWSFTGSGNTIYF
.	TRBD1	TRBV5-1	TRBJ2-7	TGCGCCAGCAGCTTGGTGGGGACAGGGGGGGTCACCGAGCAGTACTTC	CASSLVGTGGVTEQYF
once	.	TRBV5-4	TRBJ2-1	TGTGCCAGCAGCTGGGCGGACTGGGTCACGGATGAGCAGTTCTTC	CASSWADWVTDEQFF
.	.	TRBV3-1/TRBV3-2	TRBJ2-3	TGTGCCAGCACCTTCCGGGATACGCAGTATTTT	CASTFRDTQYF
.	.	TRBV5-1	TRBJ1-1	TGCGCCAGCAGCTTGGATAGTATATTGGGCACTGAAGCTTTCTTT	CASSLDSILGTEAFF
.	.	TRBV7-2	TRBJ2-1	TGTGCCAGCAGCCTACTTGTGTGGGGGGCAAATGAGCAGTTCTTC	CASSLLVWGANEQFF
.	.	TRBV6-2/TRBV6-3	TRBJ1-5	TGTGCCAGCAGTCAGGTGGATAGCAATCAGCCCCAGCATTTT	CASSQVDSNQPQHF
.	.	TRBV7-9	TRBJ1-2	TGTGCCAGCAGCCCAAGGGGCGGGGCCAACTATGGCTACACCTTC	CASSPRGGANYGYTF
.	TRBD1	TRBV7-2	TRBJ1-5	TGTGCCAGCAGCTTAGCGTACAGGGGGTATAGCAATCAGCCCCAGCATTTT	CASSLAYRGYSNQPQHF
once	.	TRBV5-1	TRBJ2-3	TGCGCCAGCAGCTTGTCTCAGACCACAGATACGCAGTATTTT	CASSLSQTTDTQYF
.	.	TRBV3-1/TRBV3-2	TRBJ1-3	TGTGCCAGCAGCCAAGTGGGACGTTACTCTGGAAACACCATATATTTT	CASSQVGRYSGNTIYF
.	.	TRBV11-3	TRBJ2-3	TGTGCCAGCAGCTTGGGAAGCGGACGGGCAGATACGCAGTATTTT	CASSLGSGRADTQYF
once	TRBD1	TRBV30	TRBJ1-5	TGTGCCTGGAGTGCCCAGGGGGCAGGCAATCAGCCCCAGCATTTT	CAWSAQGAGNQPQHF
.	TRBD1	TRBV6-5	TRBJ2-7	TGTGCCAGCGGGAGGGGACAGGGAGGCTACGAGCAGTACTTC	CASGRGQGGYEQYF
.	.	TRBV7-8	TRBJ1-6	TGTGCCAGCAGCCGACGGGGGGGCGCCGCCTATAATTCACCCCTCCACTTT	CASSRRGGAAYNSPLHF
.	.	TRBV29-1	TRBJ2-1	TGCAGCGTTGAGATTTATCCACCAACAATCCGCTCCTACAATGAGCAGTTCTTC	CSVEIYPPTIRSYNEQFF
.	.	TRBV21-1	TRBJ2-5	TGTGCCAGCAGCCCTAAGGTAGGAGAGACCCAGTACTTC	CASSPKVGETQYF
once	.	TRBV29-1	TRBJ2-5	TGCAGCGTCGCCGGGACTGTCAAAGAGACCCAGTACTTC	CSVAGTVKETQYF
.	.	TRBV5-6	TRBJ1-1	TGTGCCAGCAGGAAAACCGGGGCCCAAGGGGGCACTGAAGCTTTCTTT	CASRKTGAQGGTEAFF
.	TRBD1	TRBV6-6	TRBJ2-3	TGTGCCAGCAGCCTTCTTGGGGGACAGGCCCCGAGGTGGGGCACAGATACGCAGTATTTT	CASSLLGGQAPRWGTDTQYF
.	.	TRBV30	TRBJ1-4	TGTGCCGCATCAGGGTCGAGTGAAAAACTGTTTTTT	CAASGSSEKLFF
.	.	TRBV19	TRBJ2-3	TGTGCCAGTAGTTCACAGCCTAGCACAGATACGCAGTATTTT	CASSSQPSTDTQYF